Following are 18 T cell receptor beta chains from one sample sequenced in a study of CD8+ T cells in alopecia areata. Following RNA extraction, reverse transcription yielded cDNA that acted as the sequencing template. Clones were read by immunoSEQ multiplex PCR, and TCRdb kept only the in-frame ones, dropping some. Among more than 90,000 clones listed, around 64% were seen once. Sequenced input: CD4+ T cells sorted from blood. All receptors come from a human donor in good health.

In its sample, this clone was seen a few times. The CDR3 sequence: CASSESVGVQPQHF. The CDR3 bases are TGTGCCAGCAGTGAAAGTGTGGGGGTCCAGCCCCAGCATTTT. The chain couples TRBV2 to TRBJ1-5; possibly TRBD1 for D (5 bases). Germline CDR1 SNHLY, CDR2 FYNNEI. This CDR3 is 14 amino acids long. Trimming removed 2 bases at V and 7 bases at J, with 12 bases between. Drawing the rest from reference TRBV2 and TRBJ1-5, the complete variable domain is EPEVTQTPSHQVTQMGQEVILRCVPISNHLYFYWYRQILGQKVEFLVSFYNNEISEKSEIFDDQFSVERPDGSNFTLKIRSTKLEDSAMYFCASSESVGVQPQHFGDGTRLSIL.

The CDR3 DNA sequence: TGTGCCAGCAGTTTCAACAAACAGGGAAACGAGCAGTACTTC. This translates into CASSFNKQGNEQYF. This chain uses TRBV27 with TRBJ2-7; tentative D call: TRBD1 (6 bases). Trimming left V 3 bases short and J 5 bases short, with 14 bases between. Germline V gene data show CDR1 as MNHEY and CDR2 as SMNVEV (reference sequence). This CDR3 comprises 14 residues.

This chain connects TRBV5-1 to TRBJ2-7; 8 bases line up with TRBD1. Germline V gene sequence: CDR1 SGHRS, CDR2 YFSETQ. After removal of 3 bases from V and 2 bases from J, the junction contained 4 bases not matched to a gene. CDR3 length: 14 amino acids. CDR3 in amino acids: CASSSTTGAYEQYF. CDR3 sequence (DNA): TGCGCCAGCAGCTCCACGACAGGGGCCTACGAGCAGTACTTC.

The chain combines TRBV2 with TRBJ2-1; TRBD2 matches at 9 bases. Germline trimming cut 3 bases from V and 4 bases from J; bases unmatched to any gene: 4. Germline loops: CDR1 SNHLY, CDR2 FYNNEI. There are 15 residues in the CDR3. The CDR3 DNA follows: TGTGCCAGCAGTGAGGAGCGGGGGGTATACAATGAGCAGTTCTTC. Translating gives CASSEERGVYNEQFF.

For this clone: This specimen includes other DNA sequences encoding the same CDR3. The chain recombines TRBV29-1 with TRBJ2-3; the match to TRBD1 covers 8 bases. Trimming cost V 7 bases and J 0 bases; bases outside gene matches: 3. Germline V lookup: CDR1 SQVTM, CDR2 ANQGSEA. The CDR3 sequence is 13 residues long. CDR3 DNA: TGCAGCGGACGACAGGGGAGCACAGATACGCAGTATTTT. Translation gives CSGRQGSTDTQYF.

The chain is built from TRBV7-3 and TRBJ2-5; 7 bases fit TRBD2. V dropped 0 bases and J dropped 4; count of bases not matched to a gene: 5. Looked up from germline, CDR1 is SGHTA and CDR2 is FQGTGA. The CDR3 is made up of 15 amino acids. CDR3 sequence reads: CASSLTGLEAETQYF. The CDR3, as DNA: TGTGCCAGCAGCTTAACAGGACTAGAGGCAGAGACCCAGTACTTC.

The rearrangement uses TRBV29-1 and TRBJ2-7; D tentatively reads TRBD1 or TRBD2 (6 bases each). Germline V gives CDR1 SQVTM, CDR2 ANQGSEA. Trimming removed 5 bases at V and 3 bases at J, with 14 bases between. CDR3 length: 13 residues. Here the CDR3 reads CSVSRGGGYEQYF. CDR3 DNA sequence: TGCAGCGTTTCTCGCGGAGGGGGCTACGAGCAGTACTTC.

The chain combines TRBV6-6 with TRBJ2-7; D may correspond to TRBD1 or TRBD2 (5 bases each). CDR3 length equals 14 residues. In germline, CDR1 is MNHNY, CDR2 SVGAGI (reference sequence). V was shortened by 6 bases and J by 5 bases, with 17 bases between the two germline ends. The chain's CDR3 is CASSHRGPRNEQYF. The CDR3 DNA sequence: TGTGCCAGCAGCCATAGGGGACCAAGGAACGAGCAGTACTTC.

This clone occurred a few times. This chain connects TRBV29-1 to TRBJ2-5, with D possibly called TRBD1 or TRBD2 (6 bases each). Germline values: CDR1 SQVTM, CDR2 ANQGSEA. The CDR3 totals 12 residues. V was cut by 5 bases and J by 4 bases, with 11 bases left in between. The CDR3 loop reads CSVPGGGETQYF. In DNA, the CDR3 is TGCAGCGTTCCCGGAGGGGGAGAGACCCAGTACTTC.

The J gene is TRBJ1-5, the V gene TRBV9; the match to TRBD1 covers 9 bases. The V segment lost 3 bases and the J segment 4 bases; nucleotides outside the gene matches: 2. From germline, CDR1 is SGDLS and CDR2 YYNGEE. This CDR3 contains 14 residues. The CDR3: CASSGTGANQPQHF. DNA of the CDR3: TGTGCCAGCAGCGGGACAGGGGCTAATCAGCCCCAGCATTTT.

The V and J genes are TRBV29-1 and TRBJ1-2; no firm D call. Looked up from germline, CDR1 is SQVTM and CDR2 is ANQGSEA. The CDR3 consists of 14 residues. V gave up 2 bases and J gave up 2 bases, with 12 bases separating them. CDR3 nucleotides: TGCAGCGTTGAAAGTCGACGGGGAAACTATGGCTACACCTTC. Encoded protein: CSVESRRGNYGYTF.

The chain couples TRBV6-5 to TRBJ1-1; the D gene is possibly TRBD1 (6 bases). Germline V lookup: CDR1 MNHEY, CDR2 SVGAGI. The V gene lost 4 bases and the J gene lost 0 bases, with 15 bases spanning the gap. The CDR3 extends over 16 amino acids. The CDR3 here is CASSWGADRMNTEAFF. CDR3 DNA: TGTGCCAGCAGTTGGGGGGCGGACCGAATGAACACTGAAGCTTTCTTT.

The chain employs TRBV30 and TRBJ1-6, with 9 bases fitting TRBD1. Germline CDR1 GTSNPN, CDR2 SVGIG (reference sequence). The junction had 12 bases not matched to a gene; V was cut back by 2 bases and J by 7 bases. The length of the CDR3 is 17 residues. This CDR3 is CAWSFGQGMDSNSPLHF. CDR3 coding DNA: TGTGCCTGGAGTTTCGGACAGGGGATGGACAGCAATTCACCCCTCCACTTT. Using reference TRBV30 and TRBJ1-6 for the parts outside the CDR3, the full variable domain is SQTIHQWPATLVQPVGSPLSLECTVEGTSNPNLYWYRQAAGRGLQLLFYSVGIGQISSEVPQNLSASRPQDRQFILSSKKLLLSDSGFYLCAWSFGQGMDSNSPLHFGNGTRLTVT.

The rearrangement links TRBV27 to TRBJ2-2, with D perhaps matching TRBD2 (5 bases). From germline, CDR1 is MNHEY and CDR2 SMNVEV (reference sequence). CDR3 length: 15 residues. The V end was cut by 5 bases, the J end by 0 bases, with 10 bases between. The CDR3 loop is CASSPLGANTGELFF. DNA of the CDR3: TGTGCCAGCAGTCCGCTCGGGGCGAACACCGGGGAGCTGTTTTTT.

J is TRBJ1-2 and V is TRBV27, with a possible D match to TRBD1 (5 bases). Trimming took off 6 bases at V and 3 bases at J, with 14 bases between the two ends. The CDR3 extends over 14 amino acids. Germline-derived CDR1 and CDR2 are MNHEY and SMNVEV (reference sequence). CDR3 in DNA: TGTGCCAGCAGCTCCATTAGGGGTGACTATGGCTACACCTTC. Amino acid sequence: CASSSIRGDYGYTF.

J is TRBJ2-3 and V is TRBV29-1; tentative D call: TRBD2 (6 bases). The germline V gene encodes CDR1 SQVTM and CDR2 ANQGSEA. Trimming pared 2 bases from V and 1 base from J, leaving 13 bases between. The CDR3 totals 15 residues. The CDR3 nucleotides are TGCAGCGTTGAAAGGCTAGCGATTGGCACAGATACGCAGTATTTT. Amino acids: CSVERLAIGTDTQYF.

In this sample, this clone turned up a few times. J is TRBJ2-4 and V is TRBV29-1; D is perhaps TRBD1 (5 bases). CDR3 length: 14 amino acids. Germline V gives CDR1 SQVTM, CDR2 ANQGSEA. Trimming cost V 0 bases and J 6 bases, with 12 bases left between them. DNA for the CDR3: TGCAGCGTTGAAGAAGGGGTAGGCGGAAACATTCAGTACTTC. Translated: CSVEEGVGGNIQYF.

The chain combines TRBV18 with TRBJ1-5; no clear D gene. Germline V gene data show CDR1 as KGHSH and CDR2 as LQKENI. V dropped 6 bases and J dropped 7 bases, with 22 bases sitting between them. The CDR3 loop spans 16 amino acids. CDR3 residues: CASSLFPDERSQPQHF. The CDR3 nucleotides are TGTGCCAGCTCTCTTTTTCCCGACGAAAGGAGCCAGCCCCAGCATTTT.